Reported below is one T cell receptor (beta chain). Trimming cost V 3 bases and J 8 bases, with 10 bases left between them. Germline V gene lookup returns CDR1 MNHEY and CDR2 SVGAGI. CDR3 length: 13 residues. TEMRA cells were FACS-enriched and CD8+ and CD4+ T cells negatively isolated. The data belong to a study of CD8 T cells in Susac syndrome. Reverse transcription of roughly 0.5 to 1 ug RNA was carried out with random hexamers. TCRdb used MiXCR to reprocess the immunoSEQ multiplex PCR reads, holding one entry per CDR3 protein. The repertoire includes approximately 150,000 distinct CDR3 sequences, 92% of them detected once, and approximately 0.082% sits in the top ten.

The clonotype originates from a human donor in good health. The chain recombines TRBV6-5 with TRBJ1-4; a weak D match, TRBD1 (5 bases). Material for sequencing was CD4+ T cells from PBMCs. In DNA form, the CDR3 reads TGTGCCAGCAGTTATGTCAGGGCAGAAAAACTGTTTTTT. It is translated as CASSYVRAEKLFF.